This passage covers 15 T cell receptor beta chains from one sample sequenced in a study of human T cells and chemical hapten exposure. Regarding time point: patch test 1, 2 weeks after DPC sensitization. As for treatment: therapeutic diphenylcyclopropenone sensitization with weekly scalp DPC. A single record per CDR3 protein comes from TCRdb applying MiXCR to the RACE reads. The data show 180,000 or so distinct CDR3 sequences, with around 20% seen just once and about 6.7% held by the top ten. Sequencing used whole blood, obtained in connection with sensitization to the hapten diphenylcyclopropenone (DPC). The receptors shown here come from a woman in her forties or fifties with alopecia areata. Some clones in this sample may be carry-over from other donors' samples.

The genes are TRBV3-1 and TRBJ1-1; a weak D match, TRBD1 (5 bases). The CDR3 is 15 residues long. V was pared by 4 bases and J by 4 bases, with 16 bases between. Germline CDR1 reads LGHDT; CDR2 reads YNNKEL (reference sequence). The CDR3 nucleotides read TGTGCCAGCAGCCCATGGGGGGGGGAGATCACTGAAGCTTTCTTT. It codes for CASSPWGGEITEAFF.

This clonotype was detected many times. The V call is TRBV19, the J call TRBJ2-3, with D unclear. Germline lookup yields CDR1 LNHDA and CDR2 SQIVND (reference sequence). CDR3 length: 12 amino acids. Trimming left V 6 bases short and J 5 bases short, with 9 bases between. CDR3 DNA sequence: TGTGCCAGTAGGGGAACTAAAGATACGCAGTATTTT. Protein product: CASRGTKDTQYF. Combining the CDR3 with reference TRBV19 and TRBJ2-3 gives the whole variable domain DGGITQSPKYLFRKEGQNVTLSCEQNLNHDAMYWYRQDPGQGLRLIYYSQIVNDFQKGDIAEGYSVSREKKESFPLTVTSAQKNPTAFYLCASRGTKDTQYFGPGTRLTVL.

In this sample, this clonotype turned up many times. The rearrangement uses TRBV20-1 and TRBJ1-1, with D hard to call. Per the germline V gene, CDR1 is DFQATT and CDR2 is SNEGSKA (reference sequence). The CDR3 consists of 15 residues. V was shortened by 0 bases and J by 0 bases, with 11 bases between the two germline ends. CDR3 in amino acids: CSARDRGRVNTEAFF. The CDR3 DNA reads as TGCAGTGCTAGAGATCGAGGGAGAGTGAACACTGAAGCTTTCTTT.

The chain joins TRBV29-1 to TRBJ1-1, with 8 bases lining up with TRBD1. The CDR3 runs 12 residues. The V and J ends lost 6 bases and 5 bases, in that order; junction bases with no gene match: 5. Germline CDR1 SQVTM, CDR2 ANQGSEA. The CDR3 region has the DNA TGCAGCGTGGACAGGGAGGGAACTGAAGCTTTCTTT. Protein sequence: CSVDREGTEAFF.

This chain connects TRBV10-3 to TRBJ2-7; D could derive from TRBD1 or TRBD2 (5 bases each). V lost 4 bases, J lost 3 bases, and 10 bases lay in between. Germline CDR1 ENHRY, CDR2 SYGVKD. The CDR3 sequence is 13 residues long. As DNA, the CDR3 is TGTGCCATCAGTGGGGGGAAGGACTACGAGCAGTACTTC. Encoded protein: CAISGGKDYEQYF.

The chain has TRBV6-1 and TRBJ2-1; 10 nucleotides match TRBD2. CDR1 is MNHNS, CDR2 SASEGT, per germline. With 3 bases clipped from V and 2 bases from J, the junction kept 1 base outside the gene matches. The CDR3 has 15 amino acids. The CDR3 spells CASSDSGRTYNEQFF. CDR3 coding DNA: TGTGCCAGCAGTGATAGCGGGAGGACCTACAATGAGCAGTTCTTC.

This clonotype was found a few times. This chain links TRBV7-2 with TRBJ1-1, with D tentatively TRBD1 (6 bases). The CDR3 sequence is 13 residues long. V gave up 5 bases and J gave up 5 bases, with 12 bases separating them. Germline V gene lookup returns CDR1 SGHTA and CDR2 FQGNSA. Here the CDR3 reads CASSVNQGTEAFF. The CDR3 nucleotides read TGTGCCAGCAGCGTCAACCAGGGGACTGAAGCTTTCTTT. The variable domain in full, completed from reference TRBV7-2 and TRBJ1-1, reads GAGVSQSPSNKVTEKGKDVELRCDPISGHTALYWYRQSLGQGLEFLIYFQGNSAPDKSGLPSDRFSAERTGGSVSTLTIQRTQQEDSAVYLCASSVNQGTEAFFGQGTRLTVV.

This clonotype was picked up a small number of times. This chain uses TRBV11-2 with TRBJ2-5, with D hard to call. The V gene lost 11 bases and the J gene lost 1 base, with 14 bases spanning the gap. The length of the CDR3 is 13 residues. Per germline, CDR1 SGHAT and CDR2 FQNNGV. The CDR3 nucleotides read TGTGCCCACGTTGTCTGGGGCCAAGAGACCCAGTACTTC. Translated: CAHVVWGQETQYF.

This clonotype came up a few times. The rearrangement uses TRBV6-4 and TRBJ2-3; D remains ambiguous. Per germline, CDR1 MRHNA and CDR2 SNTAGT. The CDR3 runs 15 residues. Trimming took off 6 bases at V and 4 bases at J, with 17 bases between the two ends. The CDR3 coding sequence is TGTGCCAGCAGCGTAGACTTGTCCGGCGCAGATACGCAGTATTTT. This gives the protein CASSVDLSGADTQYF.

The chain employs TRBV12-3 or TRBV12-4 and TRBJ2-2; the D gene is possibly TRBD2 (5 bases). CDR3 length equals 15 residues. V lost 3 bases and J lost 5, with 13 bases in between. The CDR3 DNA sequence: TGTGCCAGCAGTTTTTTCCGGCGACTAACCGGGGAGCTGTTTTTT. Translated: CASSFFRRLTGELFF.

CDR3 coding DNA: TGCGCCAGCAGCGTTACCCTGAGGACCTACGAGCAGTACTTC. Protein: CASSVTLRTYEQYF. The chain combines TRBV10-2 with TRBJ2-7, with D unresolved. The CDR3 has 14 residues. Germline V lookup: CDR1 WSHSY, CDR2 SAAADI. The ends were cut back, 6 bases at V and 2 bases at J, with 14 bases in the middle.

Only a few counts were recorded for this clonotype. The chain is built from TRBV27 and TRBJ2-2; D ambiguous. Germline V lookup: CDR1 MNHEY, CDR2 SMNVEV (reference sequence). This CDR3 has 12 amino acids. V was clipped by 5 bases and J by 5 bases, with 6 bases between them. In DNA, the CDR3 is TGTGCCAGCAGTAAACTAACCGGGGAGCTGTTTTTT. Translating it yields CASSKLTGELFF.

This clonotype has more than one count but fewer than ten. The V and J genes are TRBV12-5 and TRBJ1-1; 7 positions match TRBD1. This CDR3 region has 13 residues. Germline CDR1 is LGHNT and CDR2 is FRNRAP. V gave up 6 bases and J gave up 5 bases; unmatched junction bases: 6. This CDR3 is CASGYTGVTEAFF. The CDR3 bases are TGTGCTAGTGGGTATACAGGGGTGACTGAAGCTTTCTTT.

This clonotype was counted only a few times. In DNA form, the CDR3 reads TGTGCCAGCAGCTTAGGAGGTCGGACAGCCACAGATACGCAGTATTTT. It codes for CASSLGGRTATDTQYF. The V and J genes are TRBV7-2 and TRBJ2-3, with D possibly TRBD1 on 6 matching bases. The CDR3 contains 16 residues. Germline values: CDR1 SGHTA, CDR2 FQGNSA. Trimming cost V 1 base and J 2 bases, with 13 bases left between them. The variable domain in full, completed from reference TRBV7-2 and TRBJ2-3, reads GAGVSQSPSNKVTEKGKDVELRCDPISGHTALYWYRQSLGQGLEFLIYFQGNSAPDKSGLPSDRFSAERTGGSVSTLTIQRTQQEDSAVYLCASSLGGRTATDTQYFGPGTRLTVL.

The gene calls are TRBV10-3 and TRBJ2-7; 12 nucleotides agree with TRBD1. Per the germline V gene, CDR1 is ENHRY and CDR2 is SYGVKD. The CDR3 sequence is 17 residues long. J gave up 7 bases and V 2 bases, and 12 bases lay outside the gene matches. The CDR3 loop reads CAISENNPGQGASEQYF. Written as DNA, the CDR3 is TGTGCCATCAGTGAGAATAATCCGGGACAGGGGGCGAGTGAGCAGTACTTC.